Below, 31 T cell receptor beta chains from the same sample are listed, as sequenced in a study of cytomegalovirus exposure and HLA in healthy donors. The PCR employed 60 Vbeta primers together with 13 Jbeta primers. Some clones are missing from TCRdb's copy, which holds only in-frame ones; the method was immunoSEQ multiplex PCR. The table lists approximately 130,000 clones, 60% to 80% of them singletons. Sequenced material: PBMCs. Receptors were obtained from a man aged 45-65 years in good health and CMV-seronegative.

The V and J genes are TRBV7-2 and TRBJ1-3; 7 nucleotides align to TRBD1. V was clipped by 0 bases and J by 1 base; unmatched bases: 3. The CDR3 loop spans 16 amino acids. Germline V gives CDR1 SGHTA, CDR2 FQGNSA. In nucleotides, the CDR3 is TGTGCCAGCAGCTTAGCCACAGGGGCGTCTGGAAACACCATATATTTT. Translated, it gives CASSLATGASGNTIYF.

This clone is labeled as medium-sized (0.01 to 0.1%). The rearrangement joins TRBV6-4 to TRBJ2-2, with 8 bases fitting TRBD1. V lost 6 bases and J lost 3; bases outside the gene matches: 0. Germline CDR1 and CDR2: MRHNA and SNTAGT. The CDR3 has 13 amino acids. Written as DNA, the CDR3 is TGTGCCAGCAGGGGACAGGACACCGGGGAGCTGTTTTTT. Its translation is CASRGQDTGELFF.

V gene TRBV7-9 combines with J gene TRBJ2-1, with 7 bases aligning to TRBD2. Germline V gene sequence: CDR1 SEHNR, CDR2 FQNEAQ (reference sequence). The CDR3 spans 16 residues. With 1 base clipped from V and 4 bases from J, the junction kept 7 bases outside the gene matches. The CDR3 sequence: CASSLGGTKGYNEQFF. CDR3 DNA sequence: TGTGCCAGCAGCTTAGGGGGGACTAAGGGGTACAATGAGCAGTTCTTC.

The gene calls are TRBV5-1 and TRBJ2-7; a possible D gene is TRBD1 (6 bases). CDR3 length equals 13 residues. Trimming shortened V by 7 bases and J by 2 bases, and 13 bases separated the two germline ends. Germline CDR1 is SGHRS and CDR2 is YFSETQ. Here the CDR3 DNA reads TGCGCCAGCCGAGGGGGAACCACCTACGAGCAGTACTTC. It codes for CASRGGTTYEQYF.

As to this clone: The sample holds other DNA sequences that translate to the same CDR3. The gene calls are TRBV13 and TRBJ2-2; D is ambiguous. CDR3 length: 15 residues. CDR1 and CDR2 (germline): PRHDT, FYEKMQ (reference sequence). V shed 3 bases and J shed 4 bases, with 12 bases lying between them. CDR3 residues: CASSLSGSGTGELFF. The CDR3, as DNA: TGTGCCAGCAGCTTGTCAGGAAGTGGCACCGGGGAGCTGTTTTTT.

The chain uses TRBV5-1 and TRBJ2-5; 15 bases agree with TRBD2. CDR1 and CDR2 from the germline V gene are SGHRS and YFSETQ. J lost 1 base, V lost 4 bases, and 5 bases had no gene match. The CDR3 contains 17 residues. CDR3 protein: CASSTGTSGRIQETQYF. The CDR3 coding sequence is TGCGCCAGCAGCACGGGGACTAGCGGGAGGATCCAAGAGACCCAGTACTTC.

J is TRBJ2-1 and V is TRBV4-3, with a weak D call TRBD1 (5 bases). The ends were cut back, 0 bases at V and 6 bases at J, with 12 bases in the middle. This CDR3 region has 15 residues. Germline values: CDR1 LGHNA, CDR2 YSLEER. In DNA, the CDR3 is TGCGCCAGCAGCCAAGATCTCGTAGGGGTCAATGAGCAGTTCTTC. Its translation is CASSQDLVGVNEQFF.

CDR3 DNA: TGCAGCGGGAAAATACAGGATTCACCGGGTCCACTGTTTTTT. It is translated as CSGKIQDSPGPLFF. The rearrangement uses TRBV29-1 and TRBJ1-4, with D tentatively TRBD1 (5 bases). CDR3 length: 14 amino acids. Germline V lookup: CDR1 SQVTM, CDR2 ANQGSEA. Trimming took off 7 bases at V and 13 bases at J, with 25 bases between the two ends.

V is TRBV5-8 and J is TRBJ2-7; TRBD2 aligns across 15 bases. CDR1 SGHTS and CDR2 YDEGEE come from the germline V gene. The CDR3 length is 18 residues. The junction had 8 bases not matched to a gene; V was cut back by 2 bases and J by 2 bases. The CDR3 reads CASSFLPGLAGGPYEQYF. The DNA for the CDR3 is TGTGCCAGCAGCTTCCTTCCGGGACTAGCGGGAGGCCCCTACGAGCAGTACTTC.

This clone was counted a few times. This chain connects TRBV19 to TRBJ2-7, with 8 positions matching TRBD1. The CDR3 length is 15 residues. The junction had 7 bases not matched to a gene; V was cut back by 3 bases and J by 3 bases. Germline V gene sequence: CDR1 LNHDA, CDR2 SQIVND (reference sequence). The CDR3 coding sequence is TGTGCCAGTAGTATTGAGGGGACAGGTATCTACGAGCAGTACTTC. Residues: CASSIEGTGIYEQYF.

This chain joins TRBV19 and TRBJ2-7; the D gene is possibly TRBD1 (6 bases). The V gene lost 5 bases and the J gene lost 2 bases, with 19 bases spanning the gap. Germline V gene lookup returns CDR1 LNHDA and CDR2 SQIVND (reference sequence). This CDR3 is 16 amino acids long. The CDR3 DNA is TGTGCCAGTAGTTGGAACCGGGACACTAAAGCCTACGAGCAGTACTTC. Protein product: CASSWNRDTKAYEQYF.

The V and J genes are TRBV6-1 and TRBJ2-3, with 12 bases that match TRBD2. This CDR3 contains 15 residues. Germline trimming cut 7 bases from V and 4 bases from J; bases unmatched to any gene: 6. Germline V lookup: CDR1 MNHNS, CDR2 SASEGT. CDR3 nucleotides: TGTGCCAGCATGGAGACTAGCGGGAGACCAGATACGCAGTATTTT. Its protein is CASMETSGRPDTQYF.

This rearrangement joins TRBV28 to TRBJ2-2; D is possibly TRBD2 (5 bases). The germline V and J ends were trimmed by 7 bases and 3 bases, with 15 bases remaining between them. Germline CDR1 and CDR2: MDHEN and SYDVKM. The CDR3 sequence is 15 residues long. The CDR3 spells CASTRQRTDTGELFF. The CDR3, as DNA: TGTGCCAGCACGCGACAAAGGACTGACACCGGGGAGCTGTTTTTT. Filled out from reference TRBV28 and TRBJ2-2, the complete variable domain reads DVKVTQSSRYLVKRTGEKVFLECVQDMDHENMFWYRQDPGLGLRLIYFSYDVKMKEKGDIPEGYSVSREKKERFSLILESASTNQTSMYLCASTRQRTDTGELFFGEGSRLTVL.

CDR3: CASSSGAGYNEQFF. DNA for the CDR3: TGCGCCAGCAGTTCGGGAGCCGGTTACAATGAGCAGTTCTTC. The chain uses TRBV10-1 and TRBJ2-1; perhaps TRBD2 as D (6 bases). The CDR3 is made up of 14 amino acids. From germline, CDR1 is WNHNN and CDR2 SYGVQD (reference sequence). Between the trimmed V and J ends, which lost 5 bases and 4 bases, there was a span of 12 bases.

V usage is TRBV11-1 and J usage is TRBJ2-1, with 11 bases that match TRBD2. Per germline, CDR1 SGHAT and CDR2 FQDESV (reference sequence). The CDR3 is 16 residues long. With V trimmed by 3 bases and J by 5 bases, 6 bases remained unmatched. CDR3 coding DNA: TGTGCCAGCAGCTTGCTAGCGGGAGGACTCAACAATGAGCAGTTCTTC. This sequence encodes CASSLLAGGLNNEQFF.

V and J are TRBV10-3 and TRBJ2-5, with TRBD1 matching over 9 bases. The CDR3 runs 13 residues. J gave up 2 bases and V 10 bases, and 5 bases lay outside the gene matches. Germline values: CDR1 ENHRY, CDR2 SYGVKD. The CDR3 is CATRTGEQETQYF. The CDR3 nucleotides read TGTGCCACCCGGACAGGGGAACAAGAGACCCAGTACTTC.

The chain carries TRBV5-6 and TRBJ1-1; 7 bases line up with TRBD1. The CDR3 loop spans 14 amino acids. Germline V lookup: CDR1 SGHDT, CDR2 YYEEEE. V trimming: 4 bases; J trimming: 4 bases; junction bases outside the gene matches: 7. The CDR3 protein is CASSPATGSTEAFF. The CDR3 DNA follows: TGTGCCAGCAGCCCGGCGACAGGGAGCACTGAAGCTTTCTTT.

The V call is TRBV5-6, the J call TRBJ2-5, with TRBD2 matching over 8 bases. The CDR3 consists of 16 residues. Per the germline V gene, CDR1 is SGHDT and CDR2 is YYEEEE. J was trimmed by 5 bases and V by 0 bases; bases with no gene match: 9. For the CDR3, the DNA is TGTGCCAGCAGCTTGGTTCCCAGCGGGAGCCAGGAGACCCAGTACTTC. Amino acids: CASSLVPSGSQETQYF.

The V and J genes are TRBV7-9 and TRBJ1-5, with 11 bases that match TRBD1. Germline V CDR1 and CDR2: SEHNR, FQNEAQ (reference sequence). The CDR3 runs to 17 residues. J gave up 6 bases and V 0 bases, and 7 bases lay outside the gene matches. CDR3 bases: TGTGCCAGCAGCTTAGCGGGCGGGACAGGGGGTAGTCAGCCCCAGCATTTT. The encoded protein is CASSLAGGTGGSQPQHF.

This clone was seen a single time. The CDR3 bases are TGTGCCAGCAGTTACTCTCCGGCGGGACAAGAGACCCAGTACTTC. Translated, it gives CASSYSPAGQETQYF. The chain uses TRBV6-5 and TRBJ2-5, with D possibly TRBD2 on 6 matching bases. Deletions cut 0 bases from V and 2 bases from J, with 10 bases between. CDR3 length equals 15 residues. Germline V gene data show CDR1 as MNHEY and CDR2 as SVGAGI.

The chain links TRBV28 to TRBJ2-5, with 7 bases aligning to TRBD1. After removal of 6 bases from V and 4 bases from J, the junction contained 8 bases not matched to a gene. The germline CDR1 and CDR2 sequences are MDHEN and SYDVKM. CDR3 length: 14 amino acids. CDR3 in DNA: TGTGCCAGCAGGCGACAGGGTTTTAGAGAGACCCAGTACTTC. It specifies CASRRQGFRETQYF.

Written as DNA, the CDR3 is TGTGCCAGCAGCTTAAAAGGACAGCGGATGAACACTGAAGCTTTCTTT. Residues: CASSLKGQRMNTEAFF. The chain joins TRBV5-5 to TRBJ1-1; D may be TRBD1 (6 bases). The CDR3 totals 16 residues. V was trimmed by 2 bases and J by 0 bases, leaving 14 bases between them. Germline V gene sequence: CDR1 SGHKS, CDR2 YYEKEE (reference sequence). Complete variable domain (other parts from reference TRBV5-5 and TRBJ1-1): DAGVTQSPTHLIKTRGQQVTLRCSPISGHKSVSWYQQVLGQGPQFIFQYYEKEERGRGNFPDRFSARQFPNYSSELNVNALLLGDSALYLCASSLKGQRMNTEAFFGQGTRLTVV.

The rearrangement links TRBV14 to TRBJ2-4, with 9 nucleotides matching TRBD2. The CDR3 extends over 16 amino acids. V was clipped by 2 bases and J by 7 bases; unmatched bases: 9. Germline CDR1 SGHDN, CDR2 FVKESK. The CDR3 loop is CASSQSNAAGGNIQYF. CDR3 DNA sequence: TGTGCCAGCAGCCAAAGCAATGCAGCGGGAGGTAACATTCAGTACTTC.

V usage is TRBV5-4 and J usage is TRBJ1-4; 7 bases align to TRBD1. Germline trimming cut 3 bases from V and 1 base from J; bases unmatched to any gene: 6. CDR1 and CDR2 (germline): SGHNT, YYREEE (reference sequence). This CDR3 has 16 residues. The CDR3 region has the DNA TGTGCCAGCAGCTGGGGGCCAGGGGGAACTAATGAAAAACTGTTTTTT. Translation: CASSWGPGGTNEKLFF.

The V gene is TRBV25-1, the J gene TRBJ2-2, with a weak D call TRBD2 (5 bases). The CDR3 length is 12 residues. V was shortened by 6 bases and J by 5 bases, with 7 bases between the two germline ends. The V gene's germline CDR1 is MGHDK and CDR2 SYGVNS. The CDR3 spells CASSRDTGELFF. CDR3 nucleotide sequence: TGTGCCAGCAGCCGGGATACCGGGGAGCTGTTTTTT.

A word on this clone: The junction does not match germline at one end; this may be a read error. J is TRBJ2-2 and V is TRBV7-7; perhaps TRBD1 as D (6 bases). Germline V gene lookup returns CDR1 SSHAT and CDR2 FNYEAQ (reference sequence). CDR3 length: 15 amino acids. The CDR3 region has the DNA TGTGCTAGCAGCCGAGGGGGACAGAACACCGGGGAGCTGTTTTTT. Residues: CASSRGGQNTGELFF.

The chain joins TRBV18 to TRBJ1-1; perhaps TRBD1 as D (6 bases). Trimming shortened V by 1 base and J by 3 bases, and 12 bases separated the two germline ends. The CDR3 runs to 15 residues. CDR1 and CDR2 (germline): KGHSH, LQKENI. The CDR3 region has the DNA TGTGCCAGCTCACCACGGACAGCATTGCACACTGAAGCTTTCTTT. Translated: CASSPRTALHTEAFF.

V is TRBV18 and J is TRBJ2-7, with 11 nucleotides matching TRBD1. Per the germline V gene, CDR1 is KGHSH and CDR2 is LQKENI. The CDR3 has 14 amino acids. With V trimmed by 5 bases and J by 2 bases, 2 bases remained unmatched. Here the CDR3 reads CASSSGQGAYEQYF. The CDR3 DNA reads as TGTGCCAGCTCATCGGGACAGGGGGCCTACGAGCAGTACTTC.

This chain links TRBV5-1 with TRBJ2-1; 8 nucleotides line up with TRBD1. The V gene's germline CDR1 is SGHRS and CDR2 YFSETQ. V was clipped by 4 bases and J by 6 bases; unmatched bases: 15. This CDR3 spans 17 amino acids. Here the CDR3 DNA reads TGCGCCAGCAGCCCCCTACCATCAGGGGGCCTGAGCAATGAGCAGTTCTTC. Encoded protein: CASSPLPSGGLSNEQFF.

This chain links TRBV5-6 with TRBJ2-2; D perhaps matches TRBD2 (6 bases). The length of the CDR3 is 15 residues. In germline, CDR1 is SGHDT, CDR2 YYEEEE. The germline V and J ends were trimmed by 2 bases and 4 bases, with 12 bases remaining between them. CDR3 residues: CASSFFGEATGELFF. DNA for the CDR3: TGTGCCAGCAGCTTCTTCGGGGAGGCCACCGGGGAGCTGTTTTTT.

The V call is TRBV19, the J call TRBJ1-5; D possibly corresponds to TRBD1 (6 bases). The CDR3 length is 14 residues. With 2 bases removed from V and 5 bases from J, the gap between germline ends came to 10 bases. The germline gives CDR1 LNHDA, CDR2 SQIVND (reference sequence). The DNA for the CDR3 is TGTGCCAGTAGTATATCCGGGGGGCATCAGCCCCAGCATTTT. Translating gives CASSISGGHQPQHF.